This T cell receptor beta chain was documented in a study of T cell responses to AZD1222 COVID-19 vaccine. This CDR3 region has 17 residues. The V gene's germline CDR1 is MNHNS and CDR2 SASEGT. V lost 3 bases to trimming and J lost 0 bases; unmatched junction nucleotides: 8. This table comes from immunoSEQ multiplex PCR, and its TCRdb copy is limited to in-frame clones, with some not included. The sample includes 80,000 to 100,000 clones, around nine tenths of them seen just once. Whole-study results and caveats: Along spike, vaccine-associated CD4 TCRs were found throughout, with dominance at 160-218 and 743-854.

Concerning this clone itself: Its antigen is currently unknown.

Specimen: peripheral blood, collected on day 0 of AZD1222 vaccination. J is TRBJ2-7 and V is TRBV6-1, with TRBD2 matching 10 bases. This receptor was taken from an adult in good health. In DNA, the CDR3 is TGTGCCAGCAGTGATGTGGGGCTAGCGGGGGCCTCCTACGAGCAGTACTTC. This encodes CASSDVGLAGASYEQYF.